This is a list of T cell receptor beta chains from one sample in a study of shared clonotypes between healthy human individuals. Generated by immunoSEQ multiplex PCR, the TCRdb table keeps only in-frame clones and is missing some. The sample has some 800,000 clones, 85% to 95% seen once. Source material: naive CD8+ T cells sorted from blood. These receptors originate from a man in his thirties or forties in good health. CDR3s include the opening cysteine and the closing phenylalanine or tryptophan. The D gene is left open where the match is weak. Clone size is not always given. Where it is, it says once, few, many or a class for expanded clones.

DNA | CDR3 | size | V | D | length | J
TGTGCCAGCAGCTTAGCGCTAGCGGGAGCGGATGAGCAGTACTTC | CASSLALAGADEQYF | NA | TRBV7-2 | TRBD2 | 15 | TRBJ2-7
TGTGCCAGCCGAGGGTTTTCCTACGAGCAGTACTTC | CASRGFSYEQYF | once | TRBV7-9 | NA | 12 | TRBJ2-7
TGTGCCAGCAGTGGGCGGATCGACTATGGCTACACCTTC | CASSGRIDYGYTF | NA | TRBV2 | NA | 13 | TRBJ1-2
TGCGCCAGCAGCCAGTATGCCGGGACTATCCCCAATGAGCAGTTCTTC | CASSQYAGTIPNEQFF | NA | TRBV4-3 | TRBD2 | 16 | TRBJ2-1
TGCGCCAGCAGCCAAGACGCCGGACAGAGGAACACTGAAGCTTTCTTT | CASSQDAGQRNTEAFF | NA | TRBV4-1 | NA | 16 | TRBJ1-1
TGTGCCAGCAGCCACCCTGCGGGGGGACTTAATGAGCAGTTCTTC | CASSHPAGGLNEQFF | NA | TRBV11-2 | TRBD2 | 15 | TRBJ2-1
TGTGCCAGCAGTGAAGCAGACCGACAGACAGATACGCAGTATTTT | CASSEADRQTDTQYF | NA | TRBV2 | NA | 15 | TRBJ2-3
TGCGCCAGCAGCCGCCGGGGCTTAAGGGATGGCTACACCTTC | CASSRRGLRDGYTF | NA | TRBV4-3 | NA | 14 | TRBJ1-2
TGTGCCAGCAGCAGGACCCGGGGGGCCAGAGCCTACGAGCAGTACTTC | CASSRTRGARAYEQYF | once | TRBV7-9 | NA | 16 | TRBJ2-7
TGTGCCAGCAGCTTGTTAACTAGCGGAATCAGGTGGGGAGATACGCAGTATTTT | CASSLLTSGIRWGDTQYF | NA | TRBV5-4 | TRBD2 | 18 | TRBJ2-3
TGTGCCAGCAGCCAGACAGGGGGCAAGGACTATGGCTACACCTTC | CASSQTGGKDYGYTF | NA | TRBV7-2 | TRBD1 | 15 | TRBJ1-2
TGTGCCAGCAGCGGGACAGGGACTAGCGGGAGCCACGAGCAGTACTTC | CASSGTGTSGSHEQYF | NA | TRBV11-2 | TRBD2 | 16 | TRBJ2-7
TGTGCCAGCTCACTCCCGGGGAGGACTGGCTACACCTTC | CASSLPGRTGYTF | NA | TRBV6-6 | NA | 13 | TRBJ1-2
TGTGCCAGCAGCCGGGGACAGGGGTACACCGGGGAGCTGTTTTTT | CASSRGQGYTGELFF | NA | TRBV11-2 | TRBD1 | 15 | TRBJ2-2
TGTGCCAGCAGCACCCTGACAAACAGCTCCTACAATGAGCAGTTCTTC | CASSTLTNSSYNEQFF | NA | TRBV7-3 | NA | 16 | TRBJ2-1
TGTGCCAGCAGCTTGCAGGGGAAAGGATCTGGGGCCAACGTCCTGACTTTC | CASSLQGKGSGANVLTF | NA | TRBV5-5 | NA | 17 | TRBJ2-6
TGTGCCAGCAGCTTAGCAGGGAACACTGAAGCTTTCTTT | CASSLAGNTEAFF | NA | TRBV11-3 | NA | 13 | TRBJ1-1
TGTGCCAGCAGCCCCTTACTAGCGGGAGTGAACTACAATGAGCAGTTCTTC | CASSPLLAGVNYNEQFF | NA | TRBV7-6 | TRBD2 | 17 | TRBJ2-1
TGTGCCAGCAGTGAAGTCCGGGGCCGCACAGATACGCAGTATTTT | CASSEVRGRTDTQYF | NA | TRBV6-1 | NA | 15 | TRBJ2-3
TGTGCCAGCAGCTTTTGGGGTAGCAATCAGCCCCAGCATTTT | CASSFWGSNQPQHF | NA | TRBV13 | NA | 14 | TRBJ1-5
TGTGCCAGCAGTTATTACCGGGAGTTCAATGAGCAGTTCTTC | CASSYYREFNEQFF | NA | TRBV6-5 | NA | 14 | TRBJ2-1
TGTGCCAGCAGCTTAGGGGGGTATCAGCCCCAGCATTTT | CASSLGGYQPQHF | NA | TRBV7-6 | NA | 13 | TRBJ1-5
TGTGCCAGCAGCCCCGGGACTCACAATGAGCAGTTCTTC | CASSPGTHNEQFF | NA | TRBV7-9 | NA | 13 | TRBJ2-1
TGTGCCAGCAGCGTAAGTAAGTCCCTGGACAGGGCGAACACCGGGGAGCTGTTTTTT | CASSVSKSLDRANTGELFF | NA | TRBV9 | TRBD1 | 19 | TRBJ2-2
TGTGCCAGCAGGGGGACTAGCGGGAGGGCCGATCCCGGGGAGCTGTTTTTT | CASRGTSGRADPGELFF | NA | TRBV7-6 | TRBD2 | 17 | TRBJ2-2
TGCGCCAGCAGCCAATTATATCTAGCCAAAAACATTCAGTACTTC | CASSQLYLAKNIQYF | once | TRBV4-1 | NA | 15 | TRBJ2-4
TGCGCCAGCAGTGACCCGGGACAGAGAGCAACTAATGAAAAACTGTTTTTT | CASSDPGQRATNEKLFF | NA | TRBV10-2 | TRBD1 | 17 | TRBJ1-4
TGTGCCAGCAGCTTAGTATGGCCGGAACACACCGGGGAGCTGTTTTTT | CASSLVWPEHTGELFF | NA | TRBV7-9 | NA | 16 | TRBJ2-2
TGTGCCAGCAGCCCTACCTTGTCTAGCACAGATACGCAGTATTTT | CASSPTLSSTDTQYF | NA | TRBV7-6 | NA | 15 | TRBJ2-3
TGTGCCAGCAGCCAAGATCCCACGCTGGGCGAAAAACTGTTTTTT | CASSQDPTLGEKLFF | NA | TRBV14 | NA | 15 | TRBJ1-4
TGCGCCAGCAGCTCTTTTCGTCGCAATCAGCCCCAGCATTTT | CASSSFRRNQPQHF | NA | TRBV5-1 | NA | 14 | TRBJ1-5
TGCGCCAGCAGCCTAACCCTCGGGACTGACTATGGCTACACCTTC | CASSLTLGTDYGYTF | NA | TRBV4-1 | NA | 15 | TRBJ1-2
TGTGCCAGCAGTCCAACCCCGAGCCACCCCTCCCTGACAGTACGGAACACTGAAGCTTTCTTT | CASSPTPSHPSLTVRNTEAFF | NA | TRBV27 | NA | 21 | TRBJ1-1
TGTGCCAGTAGCGAGACGGAGATTGCCGGAAACACCATATATTTT | CASSETEIAGNTIYF | once | TRBV19 | NA | 15 | TRBJ1-3
TGTGCCACCAGCAGAGATCGAACTAGCGGGAGGGAGGAGCAGTACTTC | CATSRDRTSGREEQYF | NA | TRBV15 | TRBD2 | 16 | TRBJ2-7
TGCGCCAGCAGCTCGCCGGTAAATCTAACAGGGCGGAAAGAACGAGATACGCAGTATTTT | CASSSPVNLTGRKERDTQYF | NA | TRBV5-1 | NA | 20 | TRBJ2-3
TGCAGCGTTGCAACTAGAGGGAGGGCGACCGGGGAGCTGTTTTTT | CSVATRGRATGELFF | NA | TRBV29-1 | TRBD2 | 15 | TRBJ2-2
TGTGCCAGCAGCTACGACTTAAAGAGCTCCTACGAGCAGTACTTC | CASSYDLKSSYEQYF | few | TRBV7-9 | NA | 15 | TRBJ2-7
TGTGCCAGCAGCACGACAGGGGGCGATGGCTACACCTTC | CASSTTGGDGYTF | few | TRBV28 | TRBD1 | 13 | TRBJ1-2
TGCGCCAGCAGCCATGGACAGGGCGGGACCTACGAGCAGTACTTC | CASSHGQGGTYEQYF | NA | TRBV4-1 | TRBD1 | 15 | TRBJ2-7
TGTGCCACCCGGAGCCTTAACAGTTTTGAAAAACTGTTTTTT | CATRSLNSFEKLFF | NA | TRBV27 | NA | 14 | TRBJ1-4
TGTGCCAGCAGCGTAGGGGCTAGCGGGACTAGAAATGAGCAGTTCTTC | CASSVGASGTRNEQFF | NA | TRBV9 | TRBD2 | 16 | TRBJ2-1